Given below is one T cell receptor beta chain in context. Each cDNA molecule in the library carried unique molecular identifiers. TCRdb processed the 5' RACE reads anew with MiXCR; each CDR3 protein has one entry. Among around 82,000 distinct CDR3 sequences, about 8% were seen once, and the ten largest hold 2% to 2.5%. Unfractionated whole blood yielded the extracted total RNA. The source of the sample is a study of human T cells and chemical hapten exposure. The clonotype originates from a male donor in good health.

The CDR3, as DNA: TGTGCCAGCAGCCCAGGACTAGGCCCAGATACGCAGTATTTT. Residues: CASSPGLGPDTQYF. The chain carries TRBV7-2 and TRBJ2-3, with 7 nucleotides matching TRBD2. The V and J ends lost 5 bases and 4 bases, in that order; junction bases with no gene match: 6. The CDR3 totals 14 residues. In germline, CDR1 is SGHTA, CDR2 FQGNSA. Variable domain in full (rest from reference TRBV7-2 and TRBJ2-3): GAGVSQSPSNKVTEKGKDVELRCDPISGHTALYWYRQSLGQGLEFLIYFQGNSAPDKSGLPSDRFSAERTGGSVSTLTIQRTQQEDSAVYLCASSPGLGPDTQYFGPGTRLTVL.